The rows below give T cell receptor beta chains drawn from one sample of a study of blood T cell repertoires in COVID-19. Clones were sequenced by immunoSEQ multiplex PCR, and TCRdb holds only the in-frame ones, with some missing. The top ten clones hold 6.5% to 8.5% of a sample with more than 90,000 clones, around 90% of them seen once. The sample consisted of peripheral blood. The source is a human donor in a cohort sampled during active COVID-19. Each CDR3 is given with its conserved first and last residue. D genes are given only for firm matches. Clone size appears in some rows only: once, few, many, or a class for an expanded clone.

v_gene: TRBV7-6; d_gene: TRBD1; len: 16; abundance: -; j_gene: TRBJ2-7; CDR3aa: CASSLGQGTSSYEQYF; CDR3nt: TGTGCCAGCAGCTTGGGACAGGGGACTTCTTCCTACGAGCAGTACTTC
v_gene: TRBV3-1/TRBV3-2; d_gene: TRBD2; len: 16; abundance: -; j_gene: TRBJ2-7; CDR3aa: CASSQAGLAGGIEQYF; CDR3nt: TGTGCCAGCAGCCAAGCTGGGCTAGCGGGAGGTATCGAGCAGTACTTC
v_gene: TRBV28; d_gene: -; len: 17; abundance: once; j_gene: TRBJ2-1; CDR3aa: CASSPPPDRVLYNEQFF; CDR3nt: TGTGCCAGCAGTCCGCCCCCCGACAGAGTACTTTACAATGAGCAGTTCTTC
v_gene: TRBV2; d_gene: TRBD1; len: 15; abundance: -; j_gene: TRBJ2-5; CDR3aa: CASSSRGNTQETQYF; CDR3nt: TGTGCCAGCAGTTCCAGGGGGAATACCCAAGAGACCCAGTACTTC
v_gene: TRBV28; d_gene: -; len: 15; abundance: few; j_gene: TRBJ1-4; CDR3aa: CASSLGGPGDEKLFF; CDR3nt: TGTGCCAGCAGTTTGGGAGGACCTGGCGATGAAAAACTGTTTTTT
v_gene: TRBV7-3; d_gene: -; len: 13; abundance: -; j_gene: TRBJ1-1; CDR3aa: CASSLMGRGEAFF; CDR3nt: TGTGCCAGCAGCTTAATGGGCAGGGGAGAAGCTTTCTTT
v_gene: TRBV5-4; d_gene: TRBD2; len: 17; abundance: -; j_gene: TRBJ2-3; CDR3aa: CASSLAGRGGVGDTQYF; CDR3nt: TGTGCCAGCAGCTTGGCGGGGCGGGGGGGCGTGGGAGATACGCAGTATTTT
v_gene: TRBV5-6; d_gene: -; len: 12; abundance: -; j_gene: TRBJ2-7; CDR3aa: CASSLVGYEQYF; CDR3nt: TGTGCCAGCAGCTTGGTCGGGTACGAGCAGTACTTC
v_gene: TRBV29-1; d_gene: -; len: 12; abundance: -; j_gene: TRBJ2-7; CDR3aa: CSGVGYSYEQYF; CDR3nt: TGCAGCGGGGTGGGTTACAGCTACGAGCAGTACTTC
v_gene: TRBV2; d_gene: TRBD2; len: 16; abundance: once; j_gene: TRBJ2-5; CDR3aa: CASKRTSGPSQETQYF; CDR3nt: TGTGCCAGCAAGAGGACTAGCGGGCCTTCCCAAGAGACCCAGTACTTC
v_gene: TRBV7-2; d_gene: -; len: 14; abundance: once; j_gene: TRBJ2-3; CDR3aa: CASSLVARTDTQYF; CDR3nt: TGTGCCAGCAGCTTAGTAGCGCGGACAGATACGCAGTATTTT
v_gene: TRBV6-4; d_gene: -; len: 13; abundance: -; j_gene: TRBJ1-2; CDR3aa: CASSETGNYGYTF; CDR3nt: TGTGCCAGCAGTGAAACGGGGAACTATGGCTACACCTTC
v_gene: TRBV20-1; d_gene: -; len: 11; abundance: -; j_gene: TRBJ2-3; CDR3aa: CRVDISDTQYF; CDR3nt: TGCAGGGTGGACATCTCAGATACGCAGTATTTT
v_gene: TRBV27; d_gene: -; len: 12; abundance: once; j_gene: TRBJ2-1; CDR3aa: CASSLSAGEQFF; CDR3nt: TGTGCCAGCAGTTTATCGGCCGGGGAGCAGTTCTTC
v_gene: TRBV5-1; d_gene: TRBD1; len: 15; abundance: -; j_gene: TRBJ1-1; CDR3aa: CASSLDRVGGTEAFF; CDR3nt: TGCGCCAGCAGCTTAGACAGGGTAGGTGGGACTGAAGCTTTCTTT
v_gene: TRBV5-4; d_gene: -; len: 15; abundance: -; j_gene: TRBJ2-5; CDR3aa: CASSLDRGVQETQYF; CDR3nt: TGTGCCAGCAGCTTGGATCGCGGAGTCCAAGAGACCCAGTACTTC
v_gene: TRBV28; d_gene: -; len: 15; abundance: -; j_gene: TRBJ2-2; CDR3aa: CASSPSRGNTGELFF; CDR3nt: TGTGCCAGCAGTCCCTCGCGGGGGAACACCGGGGAGCTGTTTTTT
v_gene: TRBV7-9; d_gene: -; len: 11; abundance: -; j_gene: TRBJ1-1; CDR3aa: CATEMNTEAFF; CDR3nt: TGTGCCACCGAGATGAACACTGAAGCTTTCTTT
v_gene: TRBV7-8; d_gene: TRBD1; len: 17; abundance: -; j_gene: TRBJ1-4; CDR3aa: CASSPRDRGTTNEKLFF; CDR3nt: TGTGCCAGCAGCCCGCGGGACAGGGGGACAACTAATGAAAAACTGTTTTTT
v_gene: TRBV5-1; d_gene: TRBD1; len: 16; abundance: -; j_gene: TRBJ2-7; CDR3aa: CASSPLTGQGSYEQYF; CDR3nt: TGCGCCAGCAGCCCCCTTACTGGACAGGGTTCCTACGAGCAGTACTTC
v_gene: TRBV5-8; d_gene: -; len: 12; abundance: once; j_gene: TRBJ1-2; CDR3aa: CASSLRTVGYTF; CDR3nt: TGTGCCAGCAGCTTACGGACAGTTGGCTACACCTTC
v_gene: TRBV19; d_gene: -; len: 14; abundance: once; j_gene: TRBJ2-3; CDR3aa: CASSTPPGSGTQYF; CDR3nt: TGTGCCAGTAGTACGCCCCCAGGGTCCGGTACGCAGTATTTT
v_gene: TRBV2; d_gene: -; len: 13; abundance: -; j_gene: TRBJ1-2; CDR3aa: CASSRDFTSGYTF; CDR3nt: TGTGCCAGCAGTCGAGACTTCACCTCTGGCTACACCTTC
v_gene: TRBV5-4; d_gene: -; len: 15; abundance: once; j_gene: TRBJ1-6; CDR3aa: CASSVDGLYNSPLHF; CDR3nt: TGTGCCAGCAGCGTTGACGGACTTTATAATTCACCCCTCCACTTT
v_gene: TRBV7-9; d_gene: -; len: 14; abundance: -; j_gene: TRBJ1-4; CDR3aa: CASSLRATNEKLFF; CDR3nt: TGTGCCAGCAGCTTACGGGCAACTAATGAAAAACTGTTTTTT
v_gene: TRBV29-1; d_gene: -; len: 13; abundance: -; j_gene: TRBJ2-1; CDR3aa: CSVGGDRPNEQFF; CDR3nt: TGCAGCGTTGGCGGGGACAGACCCAATGAGCAGTTCTTC
v_gene: TRBV30; d_gene: -; len: 14; abundance: few; j_gene: TRBJ2-3; CDR3aa: CAWSGRGFTDTQYF; CDR3nt: TGTGCCTGGAGTGGGCGGGGATTCACAGATACGCAGTATTTT
v_gene: TRBV7-9; d_gene: -; len: 18; abundance: -; j_gene: TRBJ2-2; CDR3aa: CASSLAPLRFGDTGELFF; CDR3nt: TGTGCCAGCAGCTTAGCGCCCTTACGCTTCGGGGACACCGGGGAGCTGTTTTTT
v_gene: TRBV28; d_gene: TRBD1; len: 15; abundance: -; j_gene: TRBJ2-7; CDR3aa: CASSSGTGGSYEQYF; CDR3nt: TGTGCCAGCAGTTCCGGGACAGGGGGCTCCTACGAGCAGTACTTC
v_gene: TRBV7-3; d_gene: TRBD1; len: 14; abundance: -; j_gene: TRBJ1-2; CDR3aa: CASGFIGGTEGYTF; CDR3nt: TGTGCCAGCGGGTTCATCGGAGGGACAGAAGGCTACACCTTC
v_gene: TRBV6-5; d_gene: -; len: 14; abundance: -; j_gene: TRBJ2-1; CDR3aa: CASKQGGSYNEQFF; CDR3nt: TGTGCCAGCAAACAGGGAGGGTCCTACAATGAGCAGTTCTTC